This is a list of T cell receptor beta chains from one sample in a study of T cells in Graves' hyperthyroidism and ophthalmopathy. MiXCR, run by TCRdb on the multiplex PCR reads, gives a single entry per CDR3 protein. The table shows some 380,000 distinct CDR3 sequences, with around an eighth occurring only once. Input material: blood. These receptor sequences come from a man aged 30-40 years with Graves' hyperthyroidism that later progressed to Graves' ophthalmopathy. CDR3s include the opening cysteine and the closing phenylalanine or tryptophan. The order of the fields is J gene, V gene, D gene, clone size, CDR3 protein, CDR3 DNA. A D gene is named only where the DNA matches it firmly. The size field is filled for only some rows; it gives once, few, many or a size class.

TRBJ1-6 TRBV4-1 NA NA CASSQESFSYNSPLHF TGCGCCAGCAGCCAAGAAAGCTTCTCCTATAATTCACCCCTCCACTTT
TRBJ1-2 TRBV5-1 NA many CASGTTVNYGYTF TGCGCCAGCGGAACGACAGTTAACTATGGCTACACCTTC
TRBJ1-4 TRBV7-9 NA NA CASSSSAAPNEKLFF TGTGCCAGCAGCTCATCGGCAGCACCAAATGAAAAACTGTTTTTT
TRBJ1-1 TRBV12-5 NA many CASGFGRGIYTEAFF TGTGCTAGTGGTTTTGGGAGGGGAATTTACACTGAAGCTTTCTTT
TRBJ1-5 TRBV6-1 NA NA CASSERGPQPQHF TGTGCCAGCAGCGAAAGGGGACCTCAGCCCCAGCATTTT
TRBJ1-1 TRBV6-2/TRBV6-3 NA few CASSKHGGAFF TGTGCCAGCAGTAAACATGGGGGAGCTTTCTTT
TRBJ2-1 TRBV6-1 NA few CASSEGQLGNNEQFF TGTGCCAGCAGTGAAGGACAGCTTGGGAACAATGAGCAGTTCTTC
TRBJ2-3 TRBV5-1 NA many CASSLEGRSNTDTQYF TGCGCCAGCAGCTTGGAGGGCCGCTCCAACACAGATACGCAGTATTTT
TRBJ2-5 TRBV6-6 TRBD1 NA CASSYSRTGGAGTQYF TGTGCCAGCAGTTACTCCAGGACAGGGGGCGCAGGGACCCAGTACTTC
TRBJ2-5 TRBV20-1 NA NA CSPTRGPGGLGETQYF TGCAGTCCTACTAGGGGGCCCGGGGGGCTAGGGGAGACCCAGTACTTC
TRBJ2-3 TRBV10-3 TRBD2 NA CAISGPSGGLGDTQYF TGTGCCATCAGCGGGCCTAGCGGGGGGTTGGGAGATACGCAGTATTTT
TRBJ1-5 TRBV28 NA NA CASSFQGYGRNQPQHF TGTGCCAGCAGTTTTCAGGGGTACGGTCGCAATCAGCCCCAGCATTTT
TRBJ2-5 TRBV5-1 NA NA CASSPTTDGETQYF TGCGCCAGCAGCCCTACTACGGACGGGGAGACCCAGTACTTC
TRBJ2-7 TRBV27 TRBD2 NA CASSLLLAGLPYEQYF TGTGCCAGCAGTTTACTACTAGCGGGGTTACCCTACGAGCAGTACTTC
TRBJ2-7 TRBV7-9 NA many CASSSNLASSYEQYF TGTGCCAGCAGCTCAAACTTAGCGTCCTCCTACGAGCAGTACTTC
TRBJ1-4 TRBV7-8 TRBD1 few CASSLGMGGQGGGEKLFF TGTGCCAGCAGCTTAGGGATGGGGGGACAGGGCGGCGGTGAAAAACTGTTTTTT
TRBJ2-4 TRBV20-1 TRBD2 NA CSAPGLAAHLAKNIQYF TGCAGTGCTCCGGGACTAGCGGCTCATCTAGCCAAAAACATTCAGTACTTC
TRBJ1-3 TRBV9 TRBD1 few CASSARTGRGNTIYF TGTGCCAGCAGCGCAAGGACAGGGAGAGGAAACACCATATATTTT